Reported below is one T cell receptor beta chain. Its antigen is undetermined. This sample was included in a study of PD-L1 blockade in urothelial cancer. Study in general: Male sex and bladder-origin urothelial cancer were recorded for twenty-five of 29 patients. A median blood sample held around 130,000 T cells and approximately 80,000 unique TCRs.

Spiking each PCR with synthetic TCR analog templates was performed. Assay: immunoSEQ multiplex PCR; the TCRdb copy retains only in-frame clones and omits some. The sample holds 90,000 to 120,000 clones, around 82% seen once. V dropped 1 base and J dropped 2; count of bases not matched to a gene: 8. Germline CDR1 LNHDA, CDR2 SQIVND (reference sequence). CDR3 size: 16 residues. Whole-study results and caveats: Durable benefit accompanied greater 3-week expansion of tumor-associated blood clones.

The genes are TRBV19 and TRBJ2-7; 7 nucleotides agree with TRBD2. The source material was PBMCs, sampled around atezolizumab (anti-PD-L1) treatment. The receptor was isolated from a middle-aged man with urothelial cancer. The CDR3 is CASSIGGSGAAYEQYF. The CDR3 DNA follows: TGTGCCAGTAGTATAGGCGGCAGCGGGGCGGCCTACGAGCAGTACTTC.